The rows below give T cell receptor beta chains drawn from one sample of a study of cytomegalovirus exposure and HLA in healthy donors. Method: immunoSEQ multiplex PCR; TCRdb's copy keeps in-frame clones and lacks some. The sample has roughly 150,000 clones; more than 65% are singletons. Sequences were obtained from PBMCs. The receptors here all came from a man between 18 and 29 years old in good health and CMV-seropositive. The CDR3 runs from the conserved cysteine through the conserved F or W. Each record gives: D gene, V gene, clone size, J gene, CDR3 DNA, CDR3 protein. A D gene is named only where the DNA matches it firmly. The size of a clone is reported for some rows only, either as once, few or many, or as a class for expanded clones.

d_call: .
v_call: TRBV6-1
clone_size: .
j_call: TRBJ1-5
cdr3_nt: TGTGCCAGCAGCGAGCCACATCAGCCCCAGCATTTT
cdr3_aa: CASSEPHQPQHF

d_call: TRBD1
v_call: TRBV7-9
clone_size: .
j_call: TRBJ1-3
cdr3_nt: TGTGCCAGCAGCCGGGACAGGGCAACGGGAAACACCATATATTTT
cdr3_aa: CASSRDRATGNTIYF

d_call: TRBD1
v_call: TRBV5-1
clone_size: few
j_call: TRBJ2-7
cdr3_nt: TGCGCCAGCAGCCCCTTGGACAGGGGCTCCTACGAGCAGTACTTC
cdr3_aa: CASSPLDRGSYEQYF

d_call: TRBD2
v_call: TRBV4-2
clone_size: .
j_call: TRBJ2-2
cdr3_nt: TGTGCCAGCAGCCCCTCCCGGACTAGCGGAGTCACCGGGGAGCTGTTTTTT
cdr3_aa: CASSPSRTSGVTGELFF

d_call: TRBD1
v_call: TRBV18
clone_size: once
j_call: TRBJ2-7
cdr3_nt: TGTGCCAGCTCACCCCGGGACAGGGGAGTCGGGGGGGGCTACGAGCAGTACTTC
cdr3_aa: CASSPRDRGVGGGYEQYF

d_call: .
v_call: TRBV30
clone_size: .
j_call: TRBJ1-2
cdr3_nt: TGTGCCTGGGCGGGGGGGCCCCAAGGTGGCTACACCTTC
cdr3_aa: CAWAGGPQGGYTF

d_call: .
v_call: TRBV7-2
clone_size: .
j_call: TRBJ2-1
cdr3_nt: TGTGCCAGCAGCTTAGTAGGGACAAGGAACATGAACAATGAGCAGTTCTTC
cdr3_aa: CASSLVGTRNMNNEQFF

d_call: .
v_call: TRBV6-5
clone_size: .
j_call: TRBJ1-2
cdr3_nt: TGTGCCAGCAGTTACTCGACGGACAGATACTATGGCTACACCTTC
cdr3_aa: CASSYSTDRYYGYTF

d_call: TRBD2
v_call: TRBV11-2
clone_size: .
j_call: TRBJ2-1
cdr3_nt: TGTGCCAGCAGCTTAGGGGACTACCAATACAATGAGCAGTTCTTC
cdr3_aa: CASSLGDYQYNEQFF

d_call: .
v_call: TRBV15
clone_size: .
j_call: TRBJ1-2
cdr3_nt: TGTGCCACCAGCAGAGTTGAGGGAACCTATGGCTATGGCTACACCTTC
cdr3_aa: CATSRVEGTYGYGYTF

d_call: .
v_call: TRBV28
clone_size: .
j_call: TRBJ1-2
cdr3_nt: TGTGCCAGCATGCAGGGAACCTACCATGGCTACACCTTC
cdr3_aa: CASMQGTYHGYTF

d_call: .
v_call: TRBV11-2
clone_size: .
j_call: TRBJ2-1
cdr3_nt: TGTGCCAGCAGCTTAGTGACGGGACGGGGGAATGAGCAGTTCTTC
cdr3_aa: CASSLVTGRGNEQFF

d_call: .
v_call: TRBV19
clone_size: few
j_call: TRBJ1-1
cdr3_nt: TGTGCCAGTAGTCCCCAGGGCCACGACGAAGCTTTCTTT
cdr3_aa: CASSPQGHDEAFF

d_call: TRBD1
v_call: TRBV5-6
clone_size: .
j_call: TRBJ2-3
cdr3_nt: TGTGCCAGCAGCTCGGACAGGGGAGGGGATACGCAGTATTTT
cdr3_aa: CASSSDRGGDTQYF

d_call: .
v_call: TRBV29-1
clone_size: .
j_call: TRBJ2-5
cdr3_nt: TGCAGCGTTGAAGGCTCCATGGGGCTACAAGAGACCCAGTACTTC
cdr3_aa: CSVEGSMGLQETQYF

d_call: TRBD1
v_call: TRBV28
clone_size: .
j_call: TRBJ2-5
cdr3_nt: TGTGCCAGCAGTCCCGGGACAGAGGAGACCCAGTACTTC
cdr3_aa: CASSPGTEETQYF

d_call: .
v_call: TRBV7-6
clone_size: .
j_call: TRBJ2-6
cdr3_nt: TGTGCCAGCAGCTTAGCGGTTCAGGCTGGGGCCAACGTCCTGACTTTC
cdr3_aa: CASSLAVQAGANVLTF

d_call: TRBD2
v_call: TRBV2
clone_size: .
j_call: TRBJ2-7
cdr3_nt: TGTGCCAGCACTCCTGGACCGGCTAGCGGGTTCTCCTACGAGCAGTACTTC
cdr3_aa: CASTPGPASGFSYEQYF

d_call: .
v_call: TRBV27
clone_size: .
j_call: TRBJ2-7
cdr3_nt: TGTGCCAGCAGCCCCAAAGGGGCGCACTACGAGCAGTACTTC
cdr3_aa: CASSPKGAHYEQYF

d_call: TRBD2
v_call: TRBV29-1
clone_size: once
j_call: TRBJ2-3
cdr3_nt: TGCAGCGTTGAAGTCACATGGGAGAGGGGAGGGGAGACAGATACGCAGTATTTT
cdr3_aa: CSVEVTWERGGETDTQYF

d_call: .
v_call: TRBV25-1
clone_size: few
j_call: TRBJ2-3
cdr3_nt: TGTGCCAGCAGAGAAGTGGGGGACACCACAGATACGCAGTATTTT
cdr3_aa: CASREVGDTTDTQYF

d_call: .
v_call: TRBV27
clone_size: .
j_call: TRBJ1-1
cdr3_nt: TGTGCCAGCAGTCCACCCCTCGGGGAGACAACGAAGGCTTTCTTT
cdr3_aa: CASSPPLGETTKAFF

d_call: .
v_call: TRBV2
clone_size: few
j_call: TRBJ1-2
cdr3_nt: TGTGCCAGCAGTGAAGGGACAGCTAACTATGGCTACACCTTC
cdr3_aa: CASSEGTANYGYTF

d_call: .
v_call: TRBV6-1
clone_size: .
j_call: TRBJ1-1
cdr3_nt: TGTGCCAGCAGGGGGGCCGGGAGGGGAACTGAAGCTTTCTTT
cdr3_aa: CASRGAGRGTEAFF

d_call: .
v_call: TRBV9
clone_size: .
j_call: TRBJ1-1
cdr3_nt: TGTGCCAGCAGCGGTGCAAGCTGGACTGAAGCTTTCTTT
cdr3_aa: CASSGASWTEAFF

d_call: TRBD2
v_call: TRBV7-8
clone_size: .
j_call: TRBJ2-7
cdr3_nt: TGTGCCAGCAGTCCTTTTAGCGGGAACTCCTACGAGCAGTACTTC
cdr3_aa: CASSPFSGNSYEQYF

d_call: .
v_call: TRBV6-5
clone_size: once
j_call: TRBJ2-3
cdr3_nt: TGTGCCAGCAGAACGGGGGGCACAGATACGCAGTATTTT
cdr3_aa: CASRTGGTDTQYF

d_call: .
v_call: TRBV4-1
clone_size: .
j_call: TRBJ1-1
cdr3_nt: TGCGCCAGCAGCCAACCTGAGCTGGTAGAAGCTTTCTTT
cdr3_aa: CASSQPELVEAFF

d_call: .
v_call: TRBV6-1
clone_size: .
j_call: TRBJ2-5
cdr3_nt: TGTGCCAGCAGTGAAATCCTGGCACGAGAGACCCAGTACTTC
cdr3_aa: CASSEILARETQYF

d_call: TRBD2
v_call: TRBV13
clone_size: .
j_call: TRBJ2-7
cdr3_nt: TGTGCCAGCAGCTCTGAGTGGGAGGGGGAGCAGTACTTC
cdr3_aa: CASSSEWEGEQYF

d_call: .
v_call: TRBV27
clone_size: .
j_call: TRBJ2-7
cdr3_nt: TGTGCCAGCAGATCCCGCCGGACTAGTGGGGGGCAACTCTCCTACGAGCAGTACTTC
cdr3_aa: CASRSRRTSGGQLSYEQYF

d_call: .
v_call: TRBV5-6
clone_size: once
j_call: TRBJ1-6
cdr3_nt: TGTGCCAGCAGCTTGGACAGGGACGAATACAATTCACCCCTCCACTTT
cdr3_aa: CASSLDRDEYNSPLHF

d_call: .
v_call: TRBV28
clone_size: .
j_call: TRBJ1-1
cdr3_nt: TGTGCCAGCCCTAGGGGTGGCTCACGTTTAAACACTGAAGCTTTCTTT
cdr3_aa: CASPRGGSRLNTEAFF